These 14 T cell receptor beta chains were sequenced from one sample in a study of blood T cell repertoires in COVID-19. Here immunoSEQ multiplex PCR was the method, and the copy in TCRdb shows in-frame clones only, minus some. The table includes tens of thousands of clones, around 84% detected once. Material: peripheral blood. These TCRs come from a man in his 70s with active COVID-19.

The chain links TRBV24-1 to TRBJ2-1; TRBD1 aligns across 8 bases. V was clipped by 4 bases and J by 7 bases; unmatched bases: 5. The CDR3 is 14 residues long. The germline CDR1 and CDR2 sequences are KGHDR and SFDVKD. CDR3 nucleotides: TGTGCCACCAGTGAGCCAGGGGGCAAAAATGAGCAGTTCTTC. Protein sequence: CATSEPGGKNEQFF.

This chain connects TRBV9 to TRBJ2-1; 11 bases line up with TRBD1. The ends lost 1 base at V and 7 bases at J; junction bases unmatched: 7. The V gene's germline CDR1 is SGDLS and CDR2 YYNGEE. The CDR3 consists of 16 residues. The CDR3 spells CASSVMGTGGGNEQFF. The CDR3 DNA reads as TGTGCCAGCAGCGTAATGGGGACAGGGGGTGGAAATGAGCAGTTCTTC. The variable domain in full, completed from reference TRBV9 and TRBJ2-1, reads DSGVTQTPKHLITATGQRVTLRCSPRSGDLSVYWYQQSLDQGLQFLIQYYNGEERAKGNILERFSAQQFPDLHSELNLSSLELGDSALYFCASSVMGTGGGNEQFFGPGTRLTVL.

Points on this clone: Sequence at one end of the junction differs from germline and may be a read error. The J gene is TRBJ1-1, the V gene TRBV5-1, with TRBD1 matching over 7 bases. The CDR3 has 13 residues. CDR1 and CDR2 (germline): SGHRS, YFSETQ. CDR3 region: CASSLTLGQDLEF. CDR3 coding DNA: TGCGCCAGCAGCTTGACACTTGGACAGGATCTTGAGTTT. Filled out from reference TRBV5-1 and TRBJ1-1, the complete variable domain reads KAGVTQTPRYLIKTRGQQVTLSCSPISGHRSVSWYQQTPGQGLQFLFEYFSETQRNKGNFPGRFSGRQFSNSRSEMNVSTLELGDSALYLCASSLTLGQDLEFGQGTRLTVV.

CDR3 bases: TGTGCCAGCAGCGGTGGGACAGGGGGCGTCAATGGCTACACCTTC. This codes for CASSGGTGGVNGYTF. The V and J genes are TRBV9 and TRBJ1-2, with 12 bases matching TRBD1. Trimming removed 3 bases from V and 6 bases from J; junction bases left unmatched: 6. Germline CDR1 is SGDLS and CDR2 is YYNGEE. This CDR3 has 15 amino acids.

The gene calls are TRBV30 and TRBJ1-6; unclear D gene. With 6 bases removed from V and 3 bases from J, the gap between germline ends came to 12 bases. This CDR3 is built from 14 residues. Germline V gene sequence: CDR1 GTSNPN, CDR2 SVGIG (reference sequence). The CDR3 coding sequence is TGTGCCTGCTCTTCCGGGAACTATAATTCACCCCTCCACTTT. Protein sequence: CACSSGNYNSPLHF.

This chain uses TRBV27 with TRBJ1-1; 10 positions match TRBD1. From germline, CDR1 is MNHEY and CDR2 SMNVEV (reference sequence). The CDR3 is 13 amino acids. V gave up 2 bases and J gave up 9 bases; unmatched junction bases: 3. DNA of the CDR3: TGTGCCAGCAGTTTAGGGACAGGGGTGAAAGCTTTCTTT. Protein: CASSLGTGVKAFF.

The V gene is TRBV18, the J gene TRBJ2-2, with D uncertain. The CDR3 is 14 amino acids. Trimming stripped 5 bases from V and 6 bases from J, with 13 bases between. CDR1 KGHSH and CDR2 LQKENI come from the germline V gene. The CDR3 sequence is CASSTLPFSGELFF. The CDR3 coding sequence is TGTGCCAGCTCAACACTCCCCTTCTCCGGGGAGCTGTTTTTT.

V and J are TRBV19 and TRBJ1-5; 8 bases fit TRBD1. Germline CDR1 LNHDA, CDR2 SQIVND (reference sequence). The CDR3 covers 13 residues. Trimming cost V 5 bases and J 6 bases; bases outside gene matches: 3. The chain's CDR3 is CASSPDRAQPQHF. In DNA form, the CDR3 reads TGTGCCAGTAGTCCGGACAGGGCTCAGCCCCAGCATTTT.

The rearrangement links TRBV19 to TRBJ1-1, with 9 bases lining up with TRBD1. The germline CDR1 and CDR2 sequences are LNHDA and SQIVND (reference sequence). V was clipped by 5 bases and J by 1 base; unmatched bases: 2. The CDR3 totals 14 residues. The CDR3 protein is CASSPGQGNTEAFF. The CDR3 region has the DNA TGTGCCAGTAGTCCGGGACAGGGGAACACTGAAGCTTTCTTT. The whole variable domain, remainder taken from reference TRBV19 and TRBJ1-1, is DGGITQSPKYLFRKEGQNVTLSCEQNLNHDAMYWYRQDPGQGLRLIYYSQIVNDFQKGDIAEGYSVSREKKESFPLTVTSAQKNPTAFYLCASSPGQGNTEAFFGQGTRLTVV.

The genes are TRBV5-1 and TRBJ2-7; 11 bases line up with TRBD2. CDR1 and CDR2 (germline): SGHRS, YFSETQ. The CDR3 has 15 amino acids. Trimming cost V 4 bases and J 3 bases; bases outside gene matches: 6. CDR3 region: CASSPRLAGSYEQYF. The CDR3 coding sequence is TGCGCCAGCAGCCCCCGACTAGCGGGAAGCTACGAGCAGTACTTC.

CDR3 sequence: CASSRGSRQETQYF. Written as DNA, the CDR3 is TGCGCCAGCAGTCGGGGGAGTCGTCAAGAGACCCAGTACTTC. The V call is TRBV5-1, the J call TRBJ2-5, with D possibly TRBD2 on 6 matching bases. Germline lookup yields CDR1 SGHRS and CDR2 YFSETQ. This CDR3 region has 14 residues. Trimming shortened V by 5 bases and J by 2 bases, and 13 bases separated the two germline ends.

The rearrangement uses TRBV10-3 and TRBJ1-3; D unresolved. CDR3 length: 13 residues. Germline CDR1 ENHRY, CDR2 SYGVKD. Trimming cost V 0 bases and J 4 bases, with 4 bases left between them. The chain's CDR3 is CAISESLGNTIYF. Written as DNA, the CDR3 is TGTGCCATCAGTGAGTCTCTAGGAAACACCATATATTTT.

CDR3 region: CATSHRWAGNEKLFF. CDR3 DNA sequence: TGTGCCACCAGTCATCGTTGGGCGGGCAATGAAAAACTGTTTTTT. This chain uses TRBV24-1 with TRBJ1-4; D unresolved. Germline V gene sequence: CDR1 KGHDR, CDR2 SFDVKD. Deletions cut 6 bases from V and 5 bases from J, with 15 bases between. CDR3 length: 15 amino acids.

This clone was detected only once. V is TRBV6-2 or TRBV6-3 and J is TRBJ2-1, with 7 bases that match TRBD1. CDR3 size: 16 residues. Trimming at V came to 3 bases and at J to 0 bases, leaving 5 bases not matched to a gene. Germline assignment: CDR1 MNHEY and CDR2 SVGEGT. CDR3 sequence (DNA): TGTGCCAGCAGTTATTTGACAGGGTCCTCCTACAATGAGCAGTTCTTC. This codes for CASSYLTGSSYNEQFF.